This TCR beta chain was documented in a study of T-cell memory formation after mild COVID-19. Points from the study as a whole: The finding that pre-infection memory included some responding clones suggested that cross-reactive memory joined.

TCRdb fed the 5' RACE reads into MiXCR, producing one record per CDR3 protein. The data show about 130,000 distinct CDR3 sequences, approximately 15% seen once. Regarding this clonotype: What it binds is not known.

Trimming left V 4 bases short and J 6 bases short, with 19 bases between. The germline CDR1 and CDR2 sequences are SGHRS and YFSETQ. This CDR3 spans 15 amino acids. The sequenced material came from PBMCs or a T cell subset sorted from them (not recorded which). This TCR was sampled from a man in his late teens or twenties who had mild COVID-19 (a few samples of this study predate the infection). Cell type and time point are not known. The chain recombines TRBV5-1 with TRBJ1-2; no reliable D call. CDR3 in amino acids: CASSPTRGFNNGYTF. The DNA of the CDR3 is TGCGCCAGCAGCCCTACGCGAGGGTTCAACAATGGCTACACCTTC.